These 8 T cell receptor beta chains came from one sample sequenced in a study of vaccination effects on CD4 cells after COVID-19. Their specific antigens are unknown. Profiling relied on immunoSEQ multiplex PCR, and the TCRdb table lists in-frame clones only, not all of them. The table shows around 63,000 clones, with about 79% occurring only once. Within the ViraFEST assay, antigen-specific CD4+ T cells underwent expansion with viral peptide pools prior to sequencing. Upon completion of more than eight days in culture, CD4+ T cells were isolated. All vaccine recipients tested negative for nucleocapsid antibodies and had never contracted SARS-CoV-2 infection. The specimen was CD4+ T cells from PBMCs cultured with HCoV-OC43 spike peptides, collected before COVID-19 vaccination. As for subset: HCoV-OC43 spike overlapping peptide pool stimulation. These receptors all come from a human donor who received a COVID-19 vaccine.

The rearrangement links TRBV5-4 to TRBJ1-4, with D possibly TRBD1 on 6 matching bases. The germline V gene encodes CDR1 SGHNT and CDR2 YYREEE (reference sequence). The CDR3 loop spans 15 amino acids. V lost 4 bases, J lost 1 base, and 11 bases lay in between. CDR3 nucleotide sequence: TGTGCCAGCAGCCCGGGGGGACAAACTAATGAAAAACTGTTTTTT. It specifies CASSPGGQTNEKLFF.

The chain joins TRBV19 to TRBJ1-3; 7 nucleotides match TRBD1. Germline V gives CDR1 LNHDA, CDR2 SQIVND (reference sequence). V lost 5 bases and J lost 4; bases outside the gene matches: 5. The CDR3 loop spans 14 amino acids. This CDR3 is CASSVTGQGNTIYF. For the CDR3, the DNA is TGTGCCAGTAGTGTTACGGGACAGGGAAACACCATATATTTT.

The J gene is TRBJ2-7, the V gene TRBV12-3 or TRBV12-4; 8 bases match TRBD1. The CDR3 is made up of 13 amino acids. Trimming took 5 bases from V and 5 from J; bases not matched to a gene: 5. CDR3 amino acids: CASSRTGGNEQYV. The CDR3 DNA is TGTGCCAGCAGTCGAACAGGGGGGAACGAGCAGTACGTC.

This clone was recorded once. The chain employs TRBV4-3 and TRBJ1-5, with D possibly TRBD1 on 5 matching bases. The CDR3 totals 16 residues. Trimming left V 3 bases short and J 1 base short, with 13 bases between. CDR1 is LGHNA, CDR2 YSLEER, per germline. The CDR3 loop reads CASSQGYRTSNQPQHF. DNA for the CDR3: TGCGCCAGCAGCCAGGGTTACAGGACCAGCAATCAGCCCCAGCATTTT.

This chain joins TRBV6-1 and TRBJ2-7; D might be TRBD1 or TRBD2, each matching 5 bases. Deletions cut 3 bases from V and 3 bases from J, with 9 bases between. The CDR3 is made up of 13 amino acids. CDR1 MNHNS and CDR2 SASEGT come from the germline V gene. CDR3 sequence: CASSEWDGYEQYV. The CDR3, as DNA: TGTGCCAGCAGTGAGTGGGACGGCTACGAGCAGTACGTC.

The gene calls are TRBV5-1 and TRBJ2-4; TRBD2 agrees at 10 bases. The CDR3 loop spans 16 amino acids. Germline CDR1 SGHRS, CDR2 YFSETQ. J was trimmed by 6 bases and V by 2 bases; bases with no gene match: 8. This CDR3 reads CASSLAGGRFGNIQYF. For the CDR3, the DNA is TGCGCCAGCAGCTTAGCGGGGGGGAGATTCGGAAACATTCAGTACTTC.

CDR3 loop: CATRWDSGFNQPQHF. The CDR3, as DNA: TGTGCCACCAGATGGGACAGCGGTTTCAATCAGCCCCAGCATTTT. The genes are TRBV10-3 and TRBJ1-5, with 7 bases aligning to TRBD1. CDR3 length: 15 residues. The V segment lost 10 bases and the J segment 3 bases; nucleotides outside the gene matches: 12. The germline gives CDR1 ENHRY, CDR2 SYGVKD.

This chain links TRBV18 with TRBJ2-1; TRBD2 might be the D (6 bases). This CDR3 contains 17 residues. Germline CDR1 is KGHSH and CDR2 is LQKENI. Trimming took off 0 bases at V and 1 base at J, with 13 bases between the two ends. The CDR3 bases are TGTGCCAGCTCACCACCCTTTCCGGGGGTATCCTACAATGAGCAGTTCTTC. Translation gives CASSPPFPGVSYNEQFF.